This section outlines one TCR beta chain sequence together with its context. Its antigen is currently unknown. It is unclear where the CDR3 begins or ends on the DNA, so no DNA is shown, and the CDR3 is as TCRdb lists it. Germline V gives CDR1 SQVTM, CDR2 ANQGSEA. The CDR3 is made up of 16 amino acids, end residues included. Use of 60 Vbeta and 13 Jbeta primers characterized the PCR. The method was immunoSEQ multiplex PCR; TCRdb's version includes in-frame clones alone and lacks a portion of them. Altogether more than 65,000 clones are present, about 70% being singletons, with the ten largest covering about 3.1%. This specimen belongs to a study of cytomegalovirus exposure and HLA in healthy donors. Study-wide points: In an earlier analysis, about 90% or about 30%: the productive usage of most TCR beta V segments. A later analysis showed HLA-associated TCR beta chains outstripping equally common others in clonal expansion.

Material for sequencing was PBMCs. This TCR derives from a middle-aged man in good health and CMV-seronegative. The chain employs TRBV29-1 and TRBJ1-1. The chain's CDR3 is CSVGPGGDPMNTEAFF.